Each of the 19 T cell receptor beta chains below was sequenced from the same sample in a study of shared clonotypes between healthy human individuals (dated by TCRdb to between 2020 and 2021). Library generation was performed with the immunoSEQ multiplex PCR assay. This immuneACCESS table, as held by TCRdb, lists in-frame sequences with V and J called but not all clones. Of the missing ones, under half trace to an unresolved V gene in checked studies; the others have no known cause. This sample lists 950,000 to 1,300,000 clones; around four fifths were detected once. The ten largest account for 1.2% to 1.5% of the sample. Sequenced material: memory CD4+ T cells sorted from blood. The meaning of the sample's cell subset or site label: CD45RA-negative fraction. All receptors come from a man younger than 35 in good health.

In this sample, this clone turned up a few times. The chain combines TRBV18 with TRBJ2-7; D is possibly TRBD1 or TRBD2 (6 bases each). CDR3 length equals 13 residues. Germline V CDR1 and CDR2: KGHSH, LQKENI. Trimming cost V 4 bases and J 7 bases, with 14 bases left between them. The CDR3 loop reads CASSRDTAGEQYF. In nucleotides, the CDR3 is TGTGCCAGCTCACGGGACACCGCGGGGGAGCAGTACTTC.

V gene TRBV4-1 combines with J gene TRBJ2-6; D is perhaps TRBD2 (6 bases). The V end was cut by 0 bases, the J end by 2 bases, with 8 bases between. This CDR3 region has 16 residues. From germline, CDR1 is MGHRA and CDR2 YSYEKL. The CDR3 region is CASSQDGGAGANVLTF. For the CDR3, the DNA is TGCGCCAGCAGCCAAGACGGAGGGGCTGGGGCCAACGTCCTGACTTTC.

The V and J genes are TRBV18 and TRBJ2-2, with D unresolved. CDR3 size: 14 residues. V shed 3 bases and J shed 8 bases, with 13 bases lying between them. The germline V gene has CDR1 KGHSH and CDR2 LQKENI. CDR3 DNA sequence: TGTGCCAGCTCACCGCCGACAAGGGTTGGGGAGCTGTTTTTT. It codes for CASSPPTRVGELFF. Filled out from reference TRBV18 and TRBJ2-2, the complete variable domain reads NAGVMQNPRHLVRRRGQEARLRCSPMKGHSHVYWYRQLPEEGLKFMVYLQKENIIDESGMPKERFSAEFPKEGPSILRIQQVVRGDSAAYFCASSPPTRVGELFFGEGSRLTVL.

This clone was counted a few times. The CDR3 DNA sequence: TGCGCCAGCACGACCTCCGGGACAGGGGGCGGCTACACCTTC. Encoded protein: CASTTSGTGGGYTF. The chain recombines TRBV5-1 with TRBJ1-2, with 12 bases aligning to TRBD1. This CDR3 is built from 14 residues. J gave up 8 bases and V 6 bases, and 8 bases lay outside the gene matches. Germline CDR1 reads SGHRS; CDR2 reads YFSETQ.

The V gene is TRBV2, the J gene TRBJ2-3; 10 nucleotides line up with TRBD2. Germline CDR1 is SNHLY and CDR2 is FYNNEI. The CDR3 is 15 residues long. The V and J ends lost 6 bases and 2 bases, in that order; junction bases with no gene match: 5. CDR3 sequence (DNA): TGTGCCAGCAGGTCCGGACTAGCGGACACAGATACGCAGTATTTT. This codes for CASRSGLADTDTQYF.

This sequence joins TRBV6-6 and TRBJ2-7; no clear D. Germline V gene sequence: CDR1 MNHNY, CDR2 SVGAGI (reference sequence). The CDR3 runs to 13 residues. The germline V and J ends were trimmed by 2 bases and 3 bases, with 8 bases remaining between them. The CDR3 DNA reads TGTGCCAGCAGTTACCAGTACGGCTACGAGCAGTACTTC. Its protein is CASSYQYGYEQYF.

This clone was detected a few times. The chain links TRBV25-1 to TRBJ2-3; D is unresolved. This CDR3 is built from 11 residues. Trimming left V 1 base short and J 6 bases short, with 2 bases between. Germline CDR1 is MGHDK and CDR2 is SYGVNS. In DNA form, the CDR3 reads TGTGCCAGCAGTGAATGGGATACGCAGTATTTT. This gives the protein CASSEWDTQYF.

The chain's CDR3 is CASSESWGNGYTF. DNA for the CDR3: TGCGCCAGCAGTGAGTCGTGGGGAAATGGCTACACCTTC. The V and J genes are TRBV10-2 and TRBJ1-2, with D uncertain. The V end was cut by 0 bases, the J end by 6 bases, with 8 bases between. This CDR3 comprises 13 residues. Germline lookup yields CDR1 WSHSY and CDR2 SAAADI.

The V call is TRBV27, the J call TRBJ1-4; D perhaps matches TRBD1 (5 bases). CDR3 length: 15 amino acids. V was pared by 4 bases and J by 7 bases, with 16 bases between. CDR1 and CDR2 from the germline V gene are MNHEY and SMNVEV (reference sequence). The CDR3 sequence is CASSSYGGYGEKLFF. The DNA of the CDR3 is TGTGCCAGCAGTTCGTATGGGGGGTACGGTGAAAAACTGTTTTTT.

The chain links TRBV29-1 to TRBJ2-3; 7 positions agree with TRBD2. With V trimmed by 6 bases and J by 1 base, 10 bases remained unmatched. This CDR3 is 15 amino acids long. CDR1 is SQVTM, CDR2 ANQGSEA, per germline. The CDR3: CSVPGGGGGTDTQYF. The CDR3 coding sequence is TGCAGCGTCCCTGGGGGGGGAGGTGGCACAGATACGCAGTATTTT.

The J gene is TRBJ1-2, the V gene TRBV6-4; D may be TRBD1 (5 bases). The CDR3 has 16 residues. CDR1 and CDR2 from the germline V gene are MRHNA and SNTAGT. The V end was cut by 6 bases, the J end by 8 bases, with 25 bases between. CDR3 coding DNA: TGTGCCAGCAGGGCGGCGTCCCGGACACCCTTTGGGGGCTACACCTTC. Translating it yields CASRAASRTPFGGYTF.

The chain has TRBV9 and TRBJ1-2, with TRBD1 as a possible D gene (5 bases). V was trimmed by 4 bases and J by 5 bases, leaving 15 bases between them. This CDR3 region has 14 residues. CDR1 is SGDLS, CDR2 YYNGEE, per germline. This CDR3 is CASSPGQGQYGYTF. CDR3 DNA sequence: TGTGCCAGCAGCCCTGGGCAGGGTCAATATGGCTACACCTTC.

The rearrangement uses TRBV29-1 and TRBJ1-1; D call uncertain. Germline loops: CDR1 SQVTM, CDR2 ANQGSEA. The CDR3 sequence is 12 residues long. V lost 4 bases to trimming and J lost 3 bases, with 9 bases between them. The CDR3 nucleotides read TGCAGCGTTGTTCGGGGATACACTGAAGCTTTCTTT. Amino acids: CSVVRGYTEAFF.

This chain joins TRBV5-1 and TRBJ2-5, with D perhaps TRBD2 (5 bases). Germline V gene lookup returns CDR1 SGHRS and CDR2 YFSETQ. The CDR3 is 13 amino acids. Trimming left V 1 base short and J 8 bases short, with 12 bases between. In DNA form, the CDR3 reads TGCGCCAGCAGCTTGTTTACAGAGGGTACCCAGTACTTC. Protein product: CASSLFTEGTQYF.

The rearrangement uses TRBV21-1 and TRBJ2-1; the table assigns TRBD2, which was not confirmed against the DNA. TRBV21-1 is a known pseudogene. The CDR3 runs to 17 residues. The CDR3 loop reads CASSHRLAGVNYNEQFF. The DNA for the CDR3 is TGTGCCAGCAGCCACCGACTAGCGGGAGTAAACTACAATGAGCAGTTCTTC.

CDR3 sequence: CASSEMSGRAVGELFF. In DNA, the CDR3 is TGTGCCAGCAGTGAAATGAGCGGGAGGGCCGTCGGGGAGCTGTTTTTT. This rearrangement joins TRBV25-1 to TRBJ2-2, with 10 bases fitting TRBD2. CDR3 length: 16 amino acids. V shed 2 bases and J 7 bases; nucleotides not matched to a gene: 7. Germline V gives CDR1 MGHDK, CDR2 SYGVNS.

A note on this clone: Distinct nucleotide sequences in the sample also encode this CDR3. This chain uses TRBV28 with TRBJ1-2, with D unresolved. In germline, CDR1 is MDHEN, CDR2 SYDVKM. Trimming left V 5 bases short and J 4 bases short, with 8 bases between. The CDR3 covers 12 residues. In nucleotides, the CDR3 is TGTGCCAGCAGTCCTGCTTTCTATGGCTACACCTTC. It translates to CASSPAFYGYTF.

DNA of the CDR3: TGTGCCAGCAGTCCCCGAGCTAACTATGGCTACACCTTC. This encodes CASSPRANYGYTF. This chain uses TRBV6-6 with TRBJ1-2, with D unresolved. This CDR3 has 13 residues. V was clipped by 5 bases and J by 0 bases, with 7 bases between them. Germline V gives CDR1 MNHNY, CDR2 SVGAGI (reference sequence).

The rearrangement joins TRBV2 to TRBJ1-1; the match to TRBD1 covers 7 bases. Germline values: CDR1 SNHLY, CDR2 FYNNEI. Losses at the gene ends were 8 bases for V and 4 bases for J; bases not matched to a gene: 7. This CDR3 comprises 13 residues. The DNA of the CDR3 is TGTGCCAGCTCTTATCAGGGGGGCACTGAAGCTTTCTTT. Protein sequence: CASSYQGGTEAFF.